This T cell receptor beta chain was identified during a study of T-cell memory formation after mild COVID-19. Study results and limitations: Clones that contracted from day 15 to 85 were balanced CD4/CD8, while later expanders leaned CD4+. Pre-infection memory contained some responding clones, which suggested that cross-reactive memory had joined.

For this clonotype: Its specificity is unknown.

Germline loops: CDR1 MNHEY, CDR2 SVGEGT. The CDR3 is 14 residues long. J was trimmed by 8 bases and V by 5 bases; bases with no gene match: 6. Constant-segment-primed 5'RACE gave TCR alpha and TCR beta cDNA libraries with sample barcodes and UMIs. TCRdb itself ran the 5' RACE reads through MiXCR, one entry per CDR3 protein. The sample includes 200,000 or so distinct CDR3 sequences, about 18% of them seen just once. Sequences were obtained from PBMCs or a T cell subset sorted from them (not recorded which). V gene TRBV6-2 or TRBV6-3 combines with J gene TRBJ2-5; TRBD2 matches 12 bases. The origin of this receptor is an adult woman who had mild COVID-19 (a few samples of this study predate the infection). Cell type and time point are not known. Written as DNA, the CDR3 is TGTGCCAGCAGTCCTGGGACTAGCGGGTTCACCCAGTACTTC. It translates to CASSPGTSGFTQYF.